These 11 T cell receptor beta chains were all obtained from the same sample, sequenced in a study of OX40 agonist ivuxolimab in advanced cancers. The method was immunoSEQ multiplex PCR; TCRdb's version includes in-frame clones alone and lacks a portion of them. Here the sample spans 70,000 or so clones, around 90% being singletons. This material consisted of CD4+ or CD8+ T cells sorted from blood, taken in a trial of the OX40 agonist ivuxolimab. These TCRs come from an adult with an advanced solid tumor such as melanoma, head and neck, liver or kidney cancer.

V gene TRBV7-9 combines with J gene TRBJ1-4, with 9 bases lining up with TRBD1. Germline-derived CDR1 and CDR2 are SEHNR and FQNEAQ (reference sequence). The CDR3 covers 14 residues. The V and J ends lost 3 bases and 8 bases, in that order; junction bases with no gene match: 4. The CDR3 region is CASSFGTGSEKLFF. The CDR3 region has the DNA TGTGCCAGCAGCTTCGGGACAGGGTCGGAAAAACTGTTTTTT.

J is TRBJ1-2 and V is TRBV5-1, with TRBD1 as a possible D gene (5 bases). Germline CDR1 reads SGHRS; CDR2 reads YFSETQ. The V and J ends lost 0 bases and 8 bases respectively, with 14 bases between them. There are 14 residues in the CDR3. The CDR3 DNA follows: TGCGCCAGCAGCTTGGACCAGGGCTTAGAGGGCTACACCTTC. It encodes CASSLDQGLEGYTF.

The V call is TRBV27, the J call TRBJ2-7; D may be TRBD1 (6 bases). CDR1 MNHEY and CDR2 SMNVEV come from the germline V gene (reference sequence). The CDR3 length is 12 residues. The ends were cut back, 9 bases at V and 0 bases at J, with 9 bases in the middle. The CDR3 coding sequence is TGTGCCAGTGGGACACTCTCCTACGAGCAGTACTTC. Encoded protein: CASGTLSYEQYF.

The chain recombines TRBV28 with TRBJ2-2, with 8 bases matching TRBD2. This CDR3 is 17 amino acids long. CDR1 is MDHEN and CDR2 is SYDVKM in the germline V gene. The V segment lost 7 bases and the J segment 6 bases; nucleotides outside the gene matches: 16. CDR3 amino acids: CASISPFGTRLSGELFF. The CDR3 DNA sequence: TGTGCCAGCATCAGCCCCTTCGGGACTAGACTATCCGGGGAGCTGTTTTTT.

The chain has TRBV9 and TRBJ2-7, with 8 positions matching TRBD1. There are 14 residues in the CDR3. The ends lost 0 bases at V and 2 bases at J; junction bases unmatched: 1. Germline V gene data show CDR1 as SGDLS and CDR2 as YYNGEE. As DNA, the CDR3 is TGTGCCAGCAGCGTAGGGACAGGGACCTACGAGCAGTACTTC. This translates into CASSVGTGTYEQYF.

The V and J genes are TRBV7-2 and TRBJ2-3; D might be TRBD2 (6 bases). The CDR3 length is 15 residues. With 5 bases removed from V and 0 bases from J, the gap between germline ends came to 12 bases. Germline V gene data show CDR1 as SGHTA and CDR2 as FQGNSA. This CDR3 is CASSLSGLSTDTQYF. CDR3 nucleotide sequence: TGTGCCAGCAGCCTGAGCGGGCTTAGCACAGATACGCAGTATTTT. Full variable domain (remainder filled in from reference TRBV7-2 and TRBJ2-3): GAGVSQSPSNKVTEKGKDVELRCDPISGHTALYWYRQSLGQGLEFLIYFQGNSAPDKSGLPSDRFSAERTGGSVSTLTIQRTQQEDSAVYLCASSLSGLSTDTQYFGPGTRLTVL.

This clone was recorded only once. The chain is built from TRBV5-1 and TRBJ2-3; D might be TRBD2 (5 bases). Trimming shortened V by 5 bases and J by 1 base, and 14 bases separated the two germline ends. Germline CDR1 is SGHRS and CDR2 is YFSETQ. The CDR3 spans 15 residues. CDR3 DNA sequence: TGCGCCAGCAGTTTTAGGGAGACGGGCACAGATACGCAGTATTTT. It specifies CASSFRETGTDTQYF.

The chain is built from TRBV2 and TRBJ1-1, with D possibly TRBD1 on 6 matching bases. The CDR3 has 13 amino acids. V was trimmed by 6 bases and J by 2 bases, leaving 10 bases between them. Germline values: CDR1 SNHLY, CDR2 FYNNEI. The CDR3 here is CASRGGRNTEAFF. The CDR3 DNA is TGTGCCAGCAGAGGGGGTAGAAACACTGAAGCTTTCTTT.

This sequence joins TRBV6-5 and TRBJ1-4; perhaps TRBD1 as D (5 bases). Looked up from germline, CDR1 is MNHEY and CDR2 is SVGAGI. This CDR3 region has 15 residues. The ends were cut back, 6 bases at V and 8 bases at J, with 19 bases in the middle. The CDR3 sequence is CASSRDRTVREKLFF. In DNA, the CDR3 is TGTGCCAGCAGCCGCGACAGAACGGTGAGGGAAAAACTGTTTTTT.

The chain employs TRBV11-2 and TRBJ2-7; D is tentatively TRBD1 or TRBD2 (5 bases each). The CDR3 sequence is 15 residues long. V lost 4 bases and J 5 bases, leaving 18 bases between the germline ends. Germline CDR1 and CDR2: SGHAT and FQNNGV. The CDR3 DNA follows: TGTGCCAGCAGCTCCCTCGGCGCTGGGGGAGACGAGCAGTACTTC. This translates into CASSSLGAGGDEQYF.

The chain has TRBV28 and TRBJ1-5, with 7 bases identical to TRBD1. Germline-derived CDR1 and CDR2 are MDHEN and SYDVKM. CDR3 size: 13 residues. With 6 bases clipped from V and 4 bases from J, the junction kept 3 bases outside the gene matches. CDR3 in amino acids: CASRTGVNQPQHF. The CDR3 DNA follows: TGTGCCAGCAGAACAGGGGTGAATCAGCCCCAGCATTTT. The full variable domain, rest sourced from reference TRBV28 and TRBJ1-5, is DVKVTQSSRYLVKRTGEKVFLECVQDMDHENMFWYRQDPGLGLRLIYFSYDVKMKEKGDIPEGYSVSREKKERFSLILESASTNQTSMYLCASRTGVNQPQHFGDGTRLSIL.